One and the same sample provided the 21 T cell receptor beta chains below, sequenced in a study of blood T cell repertoires in COVID-19. The data were produced by immunoSEQ multiplex PCR, yet TCRdb's version contains in-frame clones alone and is incomplete. The sample consists of 140,000 to 150,000 clones, roughly 90% of them appearing once. Material for sequencing was peripheral blood. These receptors came from a human donor in a cohort sampled during active COVID-19.

J is TRBJ1-6 and V is TRBV27, with 9 nucleotides matching TRBD1. J gave up 6 bases and V 1 base, and 7 bases lay outside the gene matches. This CDR3 comprises 17 residues. Germline loops: CDR1 MNHEY, CDR2 SMNVEV (reference sequence). The CDR3 loop reads CASSLFAGTGLNSPLHF. The CDR3 DNA sequence: TGTGCCAGCAGTTTATTCGCCGGGACAGGGCTTAATTCACCCCTCCACTTT.

This clone was recorded a few times. The chain carries TRBV6-5 and TRBJ1-2, with 8 bases identical to TRBD1. Germline-derived CDR1 and CDR2 are MNHEY and SVGAGI. This CDR3 region has 14 residues. The trim removed 2 bases at V and 5 bases at J, leaving 4 bases unmatched. CDR3 protein: CASSYTRTGYGYTF. As DNA, the CDR3 is TGTGCCAGCAGTTACACCCGGACAGGGTATGGCTACACCTTC.

The rearrangement joins TRBV7-2 to TRBJ1-2, with 11 bases aligning to TRBD1. CDR1 SGHTA and CDR2 FQGNSA come from the germline V gene. There are 15 residues in the CDR3. V trimming: 5 bases; J trimming: 3 bases; junction bases outside the gene matches: 5. In DNA form, the CDR3 reads TGTGCCAGCAGCACGCGGACAGGGGGCGACTATGGCTACACCTTC. Amino acids: CASSTRTGGDYGYTF.

DNA of the CDR3: TGTGCCAGCTCACCAGGGACAGGTTTTAATGAAAAACTGTTTTTT. It yields the protein CASSPGTGFNEKLFF. The chain uses TRBV18 and TRBJ1-4; 8 bases fit TRBD1. The CDR3 sequence is 15 residues long. V was clipped by 2 bases and J by 4 bases; unmatched bases: 3. Per the germline V gene, CDR1 is KGHSH and CDR2 is LQKENI.

The chain uses TRBV6-6 and TRBJ2-7; D may be TRBD1 (6 bases). Germline-derived CDR1 and CDR2 are MNHNY and SVGAGI (reference sequence). The germline V and J ends were trimmed by 6 bases and 3 bases, with 12 bases remaining between them. The length of the CDR3 is 13 residues. The CDR3 coding sequence is TGTGCCAGCAGAGGTAGAGGGGGCTACGAGCAGTACTTC. Translating it yields CASRGRGGYEQYF.

This rearrangement joins TRBV15 to TRBJ1-2, with TRBD1 matching over 9 bases. From germline, CDR1 is LNHNV and CDR2 YYDKDF (reference sequence). V lost 4 bases to trimming and J lost 10 bases; unmatched junction nucleotides: 7. There are 13 residues in the CDR3. CDR3 bases: TGTGCCACCAGCAATCCGGGACAGGGAATCTACACCTTC. It specifies CATSNPGQGIYTF.

Remarks on this clone: This may arise from a read error, as a much more abundant clone is one base away. The chain employs TRBV4-2 and TRBJ2-7; 8 bases agree with TRBD2. Germline loops: CDR1 LGHNA, CDR2 YNFKEQ. CDR3 length: 15 residues. V shed 0 bases, J shed 2 bases, and the junction held 3 bases outside the gene matches. CDR3 sequence: CASSQEDGGAYEQYF. As DNA, the CDR3 is TGTGCCAGCAGCCAAGAAGACGGGGGGGCCTACGAGCAGTACTTC.

The chain recombines TRBV6-5 with TRBJ1-2; 12 bases are a match to TRBD1. Germline trimming cut 6 bases from V and 6 bases from J; bases unmatched to any gene: 5. CDR1 is MNHEY, CDR2 SVGAGI, per germline. This CDR3 region has 14 residues. CDR3 DNA sequence: TGTGCCAGCAGAAGCCGGGACAGGGGGCATGGCTACACCTTC. This gives the protein CASRSRDRGHGYTF.

In this sample, this clone turned up a few times. This rearrangement joins TRBV6-4 to TRBJ2-2, with D possibly matching TRBD2 (6 bases). The CDR3 runs 14 residues. Germline CDR1 is MRHNA and CDR2 is SNTAGT. Trimming shortened V by 4 bases and J by 3 bases, and 9 bases separated the two germline ends. For the CDR3, the DNA is TGTGCCAGCAGTGGGGGGGTCGACACCGGGGAGCTGTTTTTT. It specifies CASSGGVDTGELFF.

The rearrangement links TRBV11-1 to TRBJ1-1, with TRBD1 identical over 12 bases. The germline V gene encodes CDR1 SGHAT and CDR2 FQDESV (reference sequence). The CDR3 length is 16 residues. V was pared by 5 bases and J by 0 bases, with 4 bases of the junction left unmatched. The CDR3 region is CASSRDRGRVNTEAFF. DNA for the CDR3: TGTGCCAGCAGCCGGGACAGGGGGCGAGTGAACACTGAAGCTTTCTTT.

Written as DNA, the CDR3 is TGTGCCAGCAGCTTGGACAGGGACCCAACCTACGAGCAGTACTTC. This translates into CASSLDRDPTYEQYF. The chain is built from TRBV7-2 and TRBJ2-7; 8 bases map to TRBD1. Germline CDR1 and CDR2: SGHTA and FQGNSA. V lost 3 bases to trimming and J lost 2 bases; unmatched junction nucleotides: 6. The CDR3 runs to 15 residues.

CDR3 residues: CASSEPGQGRRETQYF. In nucleotides, the CDR3 is TGTGCCAGCAGTGAACCGGGACAGGGGAGGAGAGAGACCCAGTACTTC. The chain is built from TRBV2 and TRBJ2-5, with TRBD1 matching 10 bases. CDR1 SNHLY and CDR2 FYNNEI come from the germline V gene. Trimming took 2 bases from V and 4 from J; bases not matched to a gene: 7. There are 16 residues in the CDR3.

This sequence joins TRBV3-1 (or the pseudogene TRBV3-2) and TRBJ2-1; D perhaps matches TRBD2 (6 bases). This CDR3 comprises 16 residues. With 1 base removed from V and 9 bases from J, the gap between germline ends came to 19 bases. Germline CDR1 LGHDT, CDR2 YNNKEL (reference sequence). The CDR3 DNA sequence: TGTGCCAGCAGCCAAGGCGGGCAGGGAGGTTTTAGTGAGCAGTTCTTC. Protein sequence: CASSQGGQGGFSEQFF.

The V and J genes are TRBV7-3 and TRBJ2-3, with 11 bases that match TRBD2. J was trimmed by 0 bases and V by 5 bases; bases with no gene match: 10. CDR1 is SGHTA, CDR2 FQGTGA, per germline. The CDR3 totals 18 residues. The chain's CDR3 is CASSTTSGGLASTDTQYF. CDR3 coding DNA: TGTGCCAGCAGCACCACTAGCGGGGGCCTTGCTAGCACAGATACGCAGTATTTT. The full variable domain, with the rest looked up from reference TRBV7-3 and TRBJ2-3, is GAGVSQTPSNKVTEKGKYVELRCDPISGHTALYWYRQSLGQGPEFLIYFQGTGAADDSGLPNDRFFAVRPEGSVSTLKIQRTERGDSAVYLCASSTTSGGLASTDTQYFGPGTRLTVL.

This clone showed up just a few times. V and J are TRBV7-9 and TRBJ1-4; D is ambiguous. From germline, CDR1 is SEHNR and CDR2 FQNEAQ (reference sequence). The CDR3 sequence is 14 residues long. V was clipped by 2 bases and J by 8 bases, with 12 bases between them. The CDR3 region has the DNA TGTGCCAGCAGCTTAATGGAGGGAAGCGAAAAACTGTTTTTT. It specifies CASSLMEGSEKLFF.

The chain combines TRBV5-8 with TRBJ1-1, with D perhaps TRBD1 (5 bases). V was clipped by 1 base and J by 1 base, with 5 bases between them. The CDR3 has 13 amino acids. CDR1 is SGHTS, CDR2 YDEGEE, per germline. This CDR3 is CASSLQGNTEAFF. Written as DNA, the CDR3 is TGTGCCAGCAGCTTGCAGGGGAACACTGAAGCTTTCTTT.

The chain couples TRBV10-1 to TRBJ2-7, with D possibly being TRBD1 (7 bases). The CDR3 runs to 11 residues. Germline loops: CDR1 WNHNN, CDR2 SYGVQD (reference sequence). V gave up 9 bases and J gave up 4 bases, with 10 bases separating them. CDR3 amino acids: CARQGRYEQYF. CDR3 DNA: TGCGCCAGACAGGGGAGGTACGAGCAGTACTTC.

Concerning this clone: Other DNA sequences from this sample encode an identical CDR3 as well. The chain uses TRBV5-1 and TRBJ2-7; D is uncertain. Per germline, CDR1 SGHRS and CDR2 YFSETQ. The CDR3 is 14 residues long. V gave up 0 bases and J gave up 3 bases, with 10 bases separating them. The CDR3: CASSLVGGSYEQYF. For the CDR3, the DNA is TGCGCCAGCAGCTTGGTCGGCGGAAGCTACGAGCAGTACTTC.

The chain couples TRBV7-9 to TRBJ1-2; TRBD1 agrees at 7 bases. After removal of 5 bases from V and 5 bases from J, the junction contained 11 bases not matched to a gene. The CDR3 length is 15 residues. Per germline, CDR1 SEHNR and CDR2 FQNEAQ (reference sequence). Written as DNA, the CDR3 is TGTGCCAGCAGCCCCACAGGGGTCCCCTTTTATGGCTACACCTTC. It specifies CASSPTGVPFYGYTF.

This chain links TRBV6-2 or TRBV6-3 with TRBJ2-3; TRBD2 is a possible D gene (6 bases). The CDR3 loop spans 19 amino acids. The V gene lost 2 bases and the J gene lost 1 base, with 22 bases spanning the gap. Germline assignment: CDR1 MNHEY and CDR2 SVGEGT. Here the CDR3 reads CASSYIPAAYERGTDTQYF. DNA for the CDR3: TGTGCCAGCAGTTACATCCCCGCCGCCTACGAGCGGGGCACAGATACGCAGTATTTT.

On this clone: Sequence at one end of the junction differs from germline and may be a read error. The J gene is TRBJ1-2, the V gene TRBV7-2; D gene uncertain. This CDR3 is 13 amino acids long. Per germline, CDR1 SGHTA and CDR2 FQGNSA. CDR3 DNA: TGTGCCAGCAGCTTAGGGGTAGATGTCGGGAGCAGCTTC. Its translation: CASSLGVDVGSSF.